The rows below give T cell receptor beta chains drawn from one sample of a study of T-cell memory formation after mild COVID-19. TCRdb redid the calling of the 5' RACE reads with MiXCR, one entry per CDR3 protein. In the table there are around 130,000 distinct CDR3 sequences, about 6.5% of which are singletons. Sequences were obtained from PBMCs or a T cell subset sorted from them (not recorded which). These receptors all stem from an adult woman who had mild COVID-19 (a few samples of this study predate the infection). Cell type and time point are not known. CDR3s include the opening cysteine and the closing phenylalanine or tryptophan. D genes are given only for firm matches. Clone size appears in some rows only: once, few, many, or a class for an expanded clone.

CDR3 protein | CDR3 DNA | V gene | clone size | J gene | D gene
CASSDQIAGGPRTQYF | TGTGCCAGCAGTGACCAAATAGCGGGAGGCCCCCGGACCCAGTACTTC | TRBV2 | many | TRBJ2-5 | TRBD2
CSVLGTGGYGYTF | TGCAGCGTGCTAGGAACGGGGGGTTATGGCTACACCTTC | TRBV29-1 | NA | TRBJ1-2 | NA
CASSTTTSHKFF | TGTGCCAGCAGCACCACGACTAGCCACAAGTTCTTC | TRBV7-3 | NA | TRBJ2-1 | TRBD2
CASRSDSSNTEAFF | TGTGCCAGCAGAAGTGACAGCTCGAACACTGAAGCTTTCTTT | TRBV12-3/TRBV12-4 | many | TRBJ1-1 | NA
CASSLLLRALADTQYF | TGTGCCAGCAGCCTCCTTTTGCGGGCGCTTGCAGATACGCAGTATTTT | TRBV7-2 | many | TRBJ2-3 | NA
CASKQGSNYGYTF | TGTGCCAGCAAACAGGGTTCGAACTATGGCTACACCTTC | TRBV12-3/TRBV12-4 | many | TRBJ1-2 | NA
CASRGLANPDTQYF | TGTGCCAGCCGGGGACTAGCGAACCCGGATACGCAGTATTTT | TRBV18 | NA | TRBJ2-3 | TRBD2
CASSGSGTGPTEQYF | TGTGCCAGCAGTGGATCCGGGACAGGGCCAACCGAGCAGTACTTC | TRBV28 | NA | TRBJ2-7 | TRBD1
CASSRTGRSTEAFF | TGTGCCAGCAGCAGGACAGGGCGATCGACTGAAGCTTTCTTT | TRBV3-1 | few | TRBJ1-1 | TRBD1
CASSPTGGYPYEQYF | TGCGCCAGCAGCCCGACAGGGGGCTACCCCTACGAGCAGTACTTC | TRBV5-1 | NA | TRBJ2-7 | TRBD1
CASRSFLSPLHF | TGTGCCAGCAGATCGTTCCTTTCACCCCTCCACTTT | TRBV6-2/TRBV6-3 | NA | TRBJ1-6 | NA
CASSPLEQGTDTQYF | TGCGCCAGCAGCCCTCTTGAACAGGGGACAGATACGCAGTATTTT | TRBV4-1 | NA | TRBJ2-3 | TRBD1
CASRNGRIQETQYF | TGTGCCAGCAGAAATGGGCGGATTCAAGAGACCCAGTACTTC | TRBV6-2/TRBV6-3 | NA | TRBJ2-5 | NA
CASSYSGRLAGGTGELFF | TGTGCCAGCAGTTACTCCGGCCGACTAGCGGGAGGCACCGGGGAGCTGTTTTTT | TRBV6-5 | many | TRBJ2-2 | TRBD2
CASSSRGSYNSPLHF | TGTGCCAGCAGCTCGCGCGGCTCCTATAATTCACCCCTCCACTTT | TRBV7-6 | many | TRBJ1-6 | NA
CATSDAVLAGVYNEQFF | TGTGCCACCAGTGACGCAGTTCTAGCGGGCGTATACAATGAGCAGTTCTTC | TRBV24-1 | few | TRBJ2-1 | TRBD2
CASSLDGTSVQETQYF | TGTGCCAGCAGCTTAGATGGGACTAGCGTTCAAGAGACCCAGTACTTC | TRBV11-3 | NA | TRBJ2-5 | TRBD2
CASSLGGGRASRVEQFF | TGTGCTAGCAGCTTAGGCGGCGGGAGGGCCTCCAGAGTTGAGCAGTTCTTC | TRBV7-7 | few | TRBJ2-1 | TRBD2
CASSLSPNRGAPTGYGYTF | TGCGCCAGCAGCCTGTCGCCAAACAGGGGCGCGCCCACCGGCTATGGCTACACCTTC | TRBV5-1 | few | TRBJ1-2 | TRBD1
CASVLSWVNTEAFF | TGTGCCAGCGTCTTGTCTTGGGTGAACACTGAAGCTTTCTTT | TRBV12-3/TRBV12-4 | few | TRBJ1-1 | NA
CASSFLRRDNEQFF | TGTGCCAGCAGTTTCTTACGACGGGACAATGAGCAGTTCTTC | TRBV12-3/TRBV12-4 | many | TRBJ2-1 | NA
CASATKGGWSDTQYF | TGTGCCAGCGCCACCAAAGGGGGGTGGTCAGATACGCAGTATTTT | TRBV11-2 | once | TRBJ2-3 | NA
CASGLQETQYF | TGTGCCAGCGGCTTACAAGAGACCCAGTACTTC | TRBV7-9 | few | TRBJ2-5 | NA
CATSDRGTSGRNEQFF | TGTGCCACCAGTGACCGTGGGACTAGCGGGCGCAATGAGCAGTTCTTC | TRBV24-1 | few | TRBJ2-1 | TRBD2
CAWARQSDTQYF | TGTGCCTGGGCCCGACAGTCAGATACGCAGTATTTT | TRBV30 | many | TRBJ2-3 | NA